These 19 T cell receptor beta chains came from one sample sequenced in a study of blood T cells in healthy people across ages (dated by TCRdb to about 2015). The library was built by means of 5' RACE. TCRdb shows the sequencer as Illumina HiSeq 2500. A second PCR of roughly 6 to 11 cycles was performed with a sample-barcoded 5' primer and a J-beta primer mix. TCRdb trimmed public reads at Q25 via fastp, called clones via MiXCR and kept in-frame beta chains. Identical CDR3 protein sequences are pooled into one entry, listed with their most common genes and DNA. A total of 1.6 million or so distinct CDR3 sequences appear in this sample, 30% to 35% of them only once. Roughly 12% of the sample comes from the top ten. Sequencing used blood. These receptors originate from a woman in her twenties or thirties in good health.

The rearrangement uses TRBV7-9 and TRBJ2-7; 8 nucleotides match TRBD1. The CDR3 sequence is 16 residues long. The J segment lost 1 base and the V segment lost 4 bases, leaving 9 bases of the junction unmatched. Germline V CDR1 and CDR2: SEHNR, FQNEAQ (reference sequence). The CDR3 nucleotides are TGTGCCAGCAGCTCGGGCGGACAGGGATCATCCTACGAGCAGTACTTC. It encodes CASSSGGQGSSYEQYF.

The genes are TRBV5-6 and TRBJ1-2; D gene unclear. Trimming took 3 bases from V and 8 from J, leaving 23 bases between them. From germline, CDR1 is SGHDT and CDR2 YYEEEE. The CDR3 covers 16 residues. CDR3 residues: CASSSNPEWTVLGYTF. Written as DNA, the CDR3 is TGTGCCAGCAGCTCCAACCCTGAGTGGACGGTACTCGGCTACACCTTC.

The sample holds a few counts of this clonotype. This chain uses TRBV28 with TRBJ1-4; D not certain. Germline lookup yields CDR1 MDHEN and CDR2 SYDVKM. The CDR3 length is 17 residues. Trimming stripped 4 bases from V and 8 bases from J, with 23 bases between. The CDR3 sequence is CASSSPHEDRSREKLFF. The CDR3 DNA reads TGTGCCAGCAGTTCCCCCCATGAGGACCGGTCGCGGGAAAAACTGTTTTTT.

The chain carries TRBV2 and TRBJ2-7; maybe TRBD2 (5 bases). V was trimmed by 0 bases and J by 4 bases, leaving 10 bases between them. From germline, CDR1 is SNHLY and CDR2 FYNNEI. The CDR3 runs to 14 residues. CDR3 coding DNA: TGTGCCAGCAGTGAAGCAAAGCGGTGGTACGAGCAGTACTTC. Translating it yields CASSEAKRWYEQYF.

This clonotype was seen ten or more times. The rearrangement uses TRBV15 and TRBJ1-2; D not certain. The CDR3 is 13 amino acids. With 3 bases removed from V and 0 bases from J, the gap between germline ends came to 5 bases. Germline-derived CDR1 and CDR2 are LNHNV and YYDKDF (reference sequence). The CDR3 spells CATSSGANYGYTF. CDR3 nucleotides: TGTGCCACCAGCAGCGGGGCTAACTATGGCTACACCTTC. Combining the CDR3 with reference TRBV15 and TRBJ1-2 gives the whole variable domain DAMVIQNPRYQVTQFGKPVTLSCSQTLNHNVMYWYQQKSSQAPKLLFHYYDKDFNNEADTPDNFQSRRPNTSFCFLDIRSPGLGDTAMYLCATSSGANYGYTFGSGTRLTVV.

There are a few counts of this clonotype. The chain joins TRBV9 to TRBJ1-2; possible D gene TRBD1, 5 bases. CDR1 SGDLS and CDR2 YYNGEE come from the germline V gene. V lost 7 bases and J lost 6, with 13 bases in between. This CDR3 has 12 amino acids. The CDR3, as DNA: TGTGCCAGCGGGGACTCCCCCGATGGCTACACCTTC. This translates into CASGDSPDGYTF.

J is TRBJ2-1 and V is TRBV4-1; perhaps TRBD1 as D (5 bases). The CDR3 has 17 residues. The germline gives CDR1 MGHRA, CDR2 YSYEKL. Trimming removed 0 bases from V and 4 bases from J, with 16 bases in between. CDR3 sequence reads: CASSQDITVTVYNEQFF. The CDR3 DNA reads as TGCGCCAGCAGCCAAGACATTACTGTGACAGTTTACAATGAGCAGTTCTTC.

The V and J genes are TRBV6-5 and TRBJ2-7, with 7 bases fitting TRBD1. Per the germline V gene, CDR1 is MNHEY and CDR2 is SVGAGI. The V and J ends lost 2 bases and 7 bases, in that order; junction bases with no gene match: 5. The CDR3 has 13 residues. CDR3 protein: CASSYKGAGEQYF. In DNA, the CDR3 is TGTGCCAGCAGTTACAAGGGGGCGGGTGAGCAGTACTTC.

The chain joins TRBV4-1 to TRBJ1-1; tentative D call: TRBD1 (5 bases). The germline V and J ends were trimmed by 4 bases and 3 bases, with 12 bases remaining between them. From germline, CDR1 is MGHRA and CDR2 YSYEKL. The CDR3 contains 14 residues. Written as DNA, the CDR3 is TGCGCCAGCAGCCTTTGGGGGTCGGACACTGAAGCTTTCTTT. Protein sequence: CASSLWGSDTEAFF.

The V and J genes are TRBV6-5 and TRBJ1-6, with a tentative D call TRBD1 (6 bases). CDR3 length: 15 amino acids. Germline lookup yields CDR1 MNHEY and CDR2 SVGAGI. V lost 7 bases and J 7 bases, leaving 17 bases between the germline ends. The CDR3 reads CASKIQGPGNSPLHF. The CDR3 DNA sequence: TGTGCCAGCAAAATTCAGGGGCCCGGGAATTCACCCCTCCACTTT.

A few counts support this clonotype. The chain carries TRBV24-1 and TRBJ2-3; TRBD1 matches 7 bases. V trimming: 5 bases; J trimming: 2 bases; junction bases outside the gene matches: 6. Germline CDR1 KGHDR, CDR2 SFDVKD. The CDR3 is 15 amino acids. CDR3 sequence reads: CATSGGQENTDTQYF. The DNA of the CDR3 is TGTGCCACCAGTGGAGGACAGGAGAACACAGATACGCAGTATTTT.

This clonotype was recorded a few times. The chain links TRBV3-1 to TRBJ2-2; 9 bases align to TRBD2. CDR3 size: 16 residues. The V and J ends lost 1 base and 4 bases, in that order; junction bases with no gene match: 4. Germline CDR1 LGHDT, CDR2 YNNKEL (reference sequence). The CDR3 sequence is CASSQVPGLATGELFF. The CDR3 bases are TGTGCCAGCAGCCAAGTTCCGGGACTAGCCACCGGGGAGCTGTTTTTT.

The chain combines TRBV5-1 with TRBJ1-4, with 12 bases identical to TRBD1. The germline V gene encodes CDR1 SGHRS and CDR2 YFSETQ. V gave up 4 bases and J gave up 10 bases; unmatched junction bases: 11. This CDR3 is built from 16 residues. Written as DNA, the CDR3 is TGCGCCAGCAGCGCGCAATCGGGACAGGGGGCGCGAAAACTGTTTTTT. It is translated as CASSAQSGQGARKLFF.

This clonotype was seen a few times. The chain links TRBV9 to TRBJ1-2; tentatively, D is TRBD1 (6 bases). V was shortened by 2 bases and J by 8 bases, with 16 bases between the two germline ends. Germline CDR1 is SGDLS and CDR2 is YYNGEE. The CDR3 covers 14 residues. Here the CDR3 reads CASSVGDKTGGYTF. CDR3 sequence (DNA): TGTGCCAGCAGCGTCGGGGACAAAACTGGAGGCTACACCTTC.

The chain employs TRBV27 and TRBJ2-7; D might be TRBD2 (5 bases). V was cut by 4 bases and J by 2 bases, with 12 bases left in between. The CDR3 sequence is 14 residues long. Germline V lookup: CDR1 MNHEY, CDR2 SMNVEV (reference sequence). The CDR3 protein is CASSSHHGTYEQYF. The CDR3 DNA is TGTGCCAGCAGTTCCCACCACGGGACCTACGAGCAGTACTTC.

This clonotype was recorded a few times. CDR3 nucleotides: TGTGCCACCAGCAGAGATTGGGGGGGACAGGCCTACGAGCAGTACTTC. Translated: CATSRDWGGQAYEQYF. This sequence joins TRBV15 and TRBJ2-7, with D possibly TRBD1 on 8 matching bases. The CDR3 runs to 16 residues. The ends were cut back, 0 bases at V and 2 bases at J, with 14 bases in the middle. Germline values: CDR1 LNHNV, CDR2 YYDKDF (reference sequence).

In its sample, this clonotype was seen many times. The chain recombines TRBV4-1 with TRBJ1-1, with no clear D. Germline CDR1 MGHRA, CDR2 YSYEKL. V lost 1 base, J lost 0 bases, and 9 bases lay in between. The CDR3 length is 15 residues. For the CDR3, the DNA is TGCGCCAGCAGCCAAGGCTCCGTAATGAACACTGAAGCTTTCTTT. Amino acid sequence: CASSQGSVMNTEAFF.

To note about this clonotype: The junction differs from germline at one of its ends, possibly a read error. V usage is TRBV27 and J usage is TRBJ1-2; 10 bases map to TRBD1. Per the germline V gene, CDR1 is MNHEY and CDR2 is SMNVEV (reference sequence). There are 16 residues in the CDR3. CDR3: CASTRFWDRGNIGHTF. CDR3 nucleotides: TGTGCCAGCACCCGCTTCTGGGACAGGGGAAATATTGGCCACACCTTC.

The chain is built from TRBV28 and TRBJ2-5; 7 bases are a match to TRBD1. The V gene's germline CDR1 is MDHEN and CDR2 SYDVKM. Trimming at V came to 1 base and at J to 3 bases, leaving 5 bases not matched to a gene. The CDR3 runs to 15 residues. The CDR3 loop is CASSLFGTAKETQYF. The CDR3 nucleotides are TGTGCCAGCAGTTTATTCGGGACAGCTAAAGAGACCCAGTACTTC.